Listed here are 15 T cell receptor beta chains from one sample, sequenced in a study of T cell repertoires in cytomegalovirus infection. The antigens of these receptors remain unknown. TCRdb itself ran the reads through MiXCR, one entry per CDR3 protein. Of 350,000 to 400,000 distinct CDR3 sequences listed, about a third are singletons. This specimen was cultured PBMCs, taken from culture after CMV antigen stimulation. The receptor source for this set is a human donor in good health (CMV status not recorded). Some clones in this sample may be carry-over from other donors' samples.

The chain joins TRBV7-9 to TRBJ1-5; D call uncertain. The CDR3 is 13 amino acids. The V end was cut by 5 bases, the J end by 4 bases, with 9 bases between. The germline CDR1 and CDR2 sequences are SEHNR and FQNEAQ (reference sequence). In DNA form, the CDR3 reads TGTGCCAGCAGCGAGACCTTAAATCAGCCCCAGCATTTT. Translation gives CASSETLNQPQHF.

This clonotype was counted only a few times. The rearrangement uses TRBV20-1 and TRBJ2-1, with TRBD2 matching 9 bases. CDR3 size: 15 residues. The germline gives CDR1 DFQATT, CDR2 SNEGSKA (reference sequence). With 5 bases clipped from V and 3 bases from J, the junction kept 8 bases outside the gene matches. CDR3 sequence: CSAPKASGIYNEQFF. CDR3 DNA sequence: TGCAGTGCTCCGAAAGCTAGCGGGATCTACAATGAGCAGTTCTTC.

The CDR3 sequence is CAWSRTANTEAFF. The CDR3 DNA sequence: TGTGCCTGGAGCCGGACAGCGAACACTGAAGCTTTCTTT. The rearrangement joins TRBV30 to TRBJ1-1; tentatively, D is TRBD1 (6 bases). Germline V lookup: CDR1 GTSNPN, CDR2 SVGIG (reference sequence). The length of the CDR3 is 13 residues. The V and J ends lost 3 bases and 1 base respectively, with 9 bases between them.

The chain is built from TRBV5-4 and TRBJ2-1; D remains unclear. Trimming left V 4 bases short and J 8 bases short, with 13 bases between. CDR1 SGHNT and CDR2 YYREEE come from the germline V gene (reference sequence). The CDR3 contains 13 residues. In DNA, the CDR3 is TGTGCCAGCAGCCCCGGACGCCGGGATGAGCAGTTCTTC. Its translation is CASSPGRRDEQFF.

This clonotype showed up just a few times. The chain links TRBV28 to TRBJ1-5, with TRBD1 identical over 7 bases. The ends lost 5 bases at V and 1 base at J; junction bases unmatched: 8. This CDR3 contains 16 residues. Per germline, CDR1 MDHEN and CDR2 SYDVKM. Here the CDR3 reads CASSPRTGSSNQPQHF. DNA of the CDR3: TGTGCCAGCAGTCCGAGGACAGGTTCGAGCAATCAGCCCCAGCATTTT.

V usage is TRBV5-6 and J usage is TRBJ2-3; either TRBD1 or TRBD2 may fit D (6 bases each). Germline assignment: CDR1 SGHDT and CDR2 YYEEEE. V dropped 1 base and J dropped 0 bases, with 15 bases sitting between them. The CDR3 covers 17 residues. This chain's CDR3 is CASSLRSGAPSTDTQYF. The CDR3 DNA is TGTGCCAGCAGCTTGCGGTCGGGGGCCCCAAGCACAGATACGCAGTATTTT.

This clonotype was recorded a few times. This chain links TRBV28 with TRBJ2-7; 12 bases map to TRBD2. Germline-derived CDR1 and CDR2 are MDHEN and SYDVKM. The V segment lost 3 bases and the J segment 7 bases; nucleotides outside the gene matches: 7. The CDR3 runs to 15 residues. The CDR3 DNA sequence: TGTGCCAGCAGTTTCCAAAGGACTAGCGGGGAGGAGCAGTACTTC. This gives the protein CASSFQRTSGEEQYF.

In this sample, this clonotype turned up a few times. The V gene is TRBV6-2 or TRBV6-3, the J gene TRBJ1-5; 9 bases fit TRBD1. V gave up 0 bases and J gave up 6 bases; unmatched junction bases: 0. The length of the CDR3 is 14 residues. Germline V lookup: CDR1 MNHEY, CDR2 SVGEGT. Here the CDR3 reads CASSYSTGGQPQHF. CDR3 coding DNA: TGTGCCAGCAGTTACTCGACAGGGGGTCAGCCCCAGCATTTT.

This chain links TRBV29-1 with TRBJ1-1; weak D call: TRBD1 (5 bases). This CDR3 is 16 amino acids long. Trimming removed 5 bases at V and 6 bases at J, with 25 bases between. Looked up from germline, CDR1 is SQVTM and CDR2 is ANQGSEA. CDR3: CSVTANADIRFAEAFF. DNA for the CDR3: TGCAGCGTTACAGCTAATGCGGACATTCGGTTCGCTGAAGCTTTCTTT.

In its sample, this clonotype was seen once. V is TRBV9 and J is TRBJ2-5; weak D call: TRBD2 (6 bases). V lost 0 bases, J lost 2 bases, and 11 bases lay in between. Germline V gene data show CDR1 as SGDLS and CDR2 as YYNGEE. The CDR3 loop spans 15 amino acids. In DNA, the CDR3 is TGTGCCAGCAGCGTAGATAGCGGCTTTCAAGAGACCCAGTACTTC. This translates into CASSVDSGFQETQYF. Supplemented by reference TRBV9 and TRBJ2-5, the full variable domain reads DSGVTQTPKHLITATGQRVTLRCSPRSGDLSVYWYQQSLDQGLQFLIQYYNGEERAKGNILERFSAQQFPDLHSELNLSSLELGDSALYFCASSVDSGFQETQYFGPGTRLLVL.

J is TRBJ1-1 and V is TRBV15; 9 bases are shared with TRBD1. CDR1 LNHNV and CDR2 YYDKDF come from the germline V gene (reference sequence). V lost 8 bases and J lost 8; bases outside the gene matches: 12. There are 14 residues in the CDR3. As DNA, the CDR3 is TGTGCCACCGACAGTCCGGGACAGGGATCCGAAGCTTTCTTT. It yields the protein CATDSPGQGSEAFF.

This clonotype has just a few counts. The V and J genes are TRBV6-6 and TRBJ2-5; 10 positions match TRBD1. The CDR3 has 17 amino acids. V dropped 6 bases and J dropped 4; count of bases not matched to a gene: 14. Germline assignment: CDR1 MNHNY and CDR2 SVGAGI (reference sequence). The CDR3 nucleotides read TGTGCCAGCAGCCCAGGGACAGGGGTCATCTCTTTAGAGACCCAGTACTTC. Translated: CASSPGTGVISLETQYF.

The V gene is TRBV27, the J gene TRBJ2-7, with 9 nucleotides matching TRBD1. The V gene's germline CDR1 is MNHEY and CDR2 SMNVEV (reference sequence). J was trimmed by 5 bases and V by 0 bases; bases with no gene match: 5. The CDR3 has 15 amino acids. CDR3 sequence (DNA): TGTGCCAGCAGTTTATCCTGGACAGGGGTCCACGAGCAGTACTTC. Its translation is CASSLSWTGVHEQYF.

The chain has TRBV28 and TRBJ1-5; 9 bases map to TRBD1. The ends lost 4 bases at V and 3 bases at J; junction bases unmatched: 13. Germline CDR1 and CDR2: MDHEN and SYDVKM. The CDR3 totals 18 residues. CDR3 residues: CASSSRGTGSRVNQPQHF. In nucleotides, the CDR3 is TGTGCCAGCAGTTCGCGCGGGACAGGGTCTAGGGTCAATCAGCCCCAGCATTTT.

This clonotype was detected only a few times. The rearrangement joins TRBV12-3 or TRBV12-4 to TRBJ1-5, with D unresolved. This CDR3 contains 15 residues. V was trimmed by 5 bases and J by 7 bases, leaving 18 bases between them. The CDR3 is CASSPSIGMRQPQHF. The CDR3 coding sequence is TGTGCCAGCAGTCCCTCGATTGGGATGAGGCAGCCCCAGCATTTT.